This T cell receptor (beta chain) was found in a study of response to subunit inactivated influenza vaccine (dated by TCRdb to 2017 to 2018). About the study as a whole: The study used deep quantitative T cell receptor repertoire profiling to track responses to a trivalent subunit inactivated influenza vaccine. The study at large found these results: It was suggested by the authors that each seasonal influenza vaccination may recruit only a limited number of new T cells.

The library was generated by RT-PCR. Sequencing used an Illumina HiSeq 2500. The public reads were run again by TCRdb, first through fastp at Q25 and then through MiXCR, and only productive beta chains were kept. Under each unique CDR3 protein, matching rows form one entry showing the most common genes and DNA. This sample lists about 570,000 distinct CDR3 sequences; about 12% were detected once. The top ten constitute more than 8.5% of the sample. From the cysteine through the phenylalanine, the CDR3 covers 13 amino acids. Of the read, only the CDR3 DNA is kept; its 39 bases are in frame from base 1. CDR1 and CDR2 (DFQATT, SNEGSKA) derive from the germline V gene (reference sequence). Trimming takes 1 base from V and 10 bases from J, and the germline ends sit 13 bases apart. This clonotype has a handful of counts. Its specific antigen is unknown. No much larger clone is present one base from it, and per-base qualities are unavailable.

The sequences come from PBMCs from blood, collected on the day of vaccination. This sequence originates from a man aged 50-59 years who received an inactivated influenza vaccine. Donor details come from another sample of the same person, matched by shared clones. The chain employs TRBV20-1 and TRBJ2-2, and TRBD2 may be the D gene, going by 7 matching bases. The sequenced DNA is TGCAGTGCTAGAGCCGGCGGGGGCGCGGAGCTGTTTTTT. Translated, this gives CSARAGGGAELFF.